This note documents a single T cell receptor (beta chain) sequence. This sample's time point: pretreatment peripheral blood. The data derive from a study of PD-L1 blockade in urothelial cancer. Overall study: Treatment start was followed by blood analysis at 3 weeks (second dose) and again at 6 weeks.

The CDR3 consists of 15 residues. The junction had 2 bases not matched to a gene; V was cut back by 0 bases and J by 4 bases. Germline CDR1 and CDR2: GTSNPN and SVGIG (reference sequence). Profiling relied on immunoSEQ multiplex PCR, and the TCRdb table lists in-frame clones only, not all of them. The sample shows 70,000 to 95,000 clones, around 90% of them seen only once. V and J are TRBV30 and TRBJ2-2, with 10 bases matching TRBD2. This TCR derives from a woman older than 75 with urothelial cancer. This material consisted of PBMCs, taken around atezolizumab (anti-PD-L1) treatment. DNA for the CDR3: TGTGCCTGGAGTGTACTAGCGGGAAGCACCGGGGAGCTGTTTTTT. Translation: CAWSVLAGSTGELFF.